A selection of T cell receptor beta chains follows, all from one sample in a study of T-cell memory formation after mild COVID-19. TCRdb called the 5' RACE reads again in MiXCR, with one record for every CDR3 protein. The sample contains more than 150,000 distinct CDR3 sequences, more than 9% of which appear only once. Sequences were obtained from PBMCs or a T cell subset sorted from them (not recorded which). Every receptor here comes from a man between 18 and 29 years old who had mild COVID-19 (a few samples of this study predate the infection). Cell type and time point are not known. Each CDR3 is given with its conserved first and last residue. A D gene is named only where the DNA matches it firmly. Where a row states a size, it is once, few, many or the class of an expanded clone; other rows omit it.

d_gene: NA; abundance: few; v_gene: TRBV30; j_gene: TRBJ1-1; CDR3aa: CAWGFYAEAFF; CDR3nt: TGTGCCTGGGGGTTTTATGCTGAAGCTTTCTTT
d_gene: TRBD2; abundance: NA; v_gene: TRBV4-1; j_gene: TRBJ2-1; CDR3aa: CASSQGGLAGNEQFF; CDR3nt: TGCGCCAGCAGCCAAGGGGGATTAGCGGGGAATGAGCAGTTCTTC
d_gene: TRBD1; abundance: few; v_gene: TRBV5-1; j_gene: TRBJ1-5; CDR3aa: CASRQGDFSNQPQHF; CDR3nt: TGCGCCAGCAGACAGGGGGACTTCAGCAATCAGCCCCAGCATTTT
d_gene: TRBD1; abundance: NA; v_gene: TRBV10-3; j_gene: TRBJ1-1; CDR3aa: CAISLAGGQNTEAFF; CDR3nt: TGTGCCATCAGCCTTGCAGGGGGGCAGAACACTGAAGCTTTCTTT
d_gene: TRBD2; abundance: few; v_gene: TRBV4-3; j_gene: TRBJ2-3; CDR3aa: CASSQWASGSRDTQYF; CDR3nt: TGCGCCAGCAGCCAATGGGCTAGCGGCTCTCGTGATACGCAGTATTTT
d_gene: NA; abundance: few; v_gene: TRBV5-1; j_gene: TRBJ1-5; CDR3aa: CASSLTGQNNQPQHF; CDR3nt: TGCGCCAGCAGCTTGACAGGGCAAAACAATCAGCCCCAGCATTTT
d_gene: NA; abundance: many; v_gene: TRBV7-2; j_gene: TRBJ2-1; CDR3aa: CASSPPGGSYNEQFF; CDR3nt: TGTGCCAGCAGTCCGCCGGGCGGCTCCTACAATGAGCAGTTCTTC
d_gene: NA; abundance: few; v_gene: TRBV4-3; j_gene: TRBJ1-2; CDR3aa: CASSQDRLSGRGYTF; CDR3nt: TGCGCCAGCAGCCAAGATCGATTATCGGGCAGGGGCTACACCTTC
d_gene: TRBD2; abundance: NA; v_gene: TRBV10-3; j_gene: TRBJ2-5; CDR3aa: CAIRGTSETQYF; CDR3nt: TGTGCCATCCGCGGGACTAGCGAGACCCAGTACTTC
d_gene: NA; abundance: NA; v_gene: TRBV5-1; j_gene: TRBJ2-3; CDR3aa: CASSLVPGTPREGTQYF; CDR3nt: TGCGCCAGCAGCTTGGTACCGGGGACACCCCGAGAGGGTACGCAGTATTTT
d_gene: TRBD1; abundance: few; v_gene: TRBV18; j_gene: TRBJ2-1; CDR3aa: CASSPEQGAISEQFF; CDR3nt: TGTGCCAGCTCACCAGAGCAGGGGGCGATAAGTGAGCAGTTCTTC
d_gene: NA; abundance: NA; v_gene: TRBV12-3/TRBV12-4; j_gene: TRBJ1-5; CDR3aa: CASSSGWAQHF; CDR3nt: TGTGCCAGCAGCTCCGGGTGGGCCCAGCATTTT
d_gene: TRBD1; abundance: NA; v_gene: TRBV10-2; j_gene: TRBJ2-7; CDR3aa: CASSGTGVYEQYF; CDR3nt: TGCGCCAGCTCCGGGACAGGGGTATACGAGCAGTACTTC
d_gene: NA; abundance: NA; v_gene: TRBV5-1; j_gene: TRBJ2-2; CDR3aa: CASSLTGRDGELFF; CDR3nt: TGCGCCAGCAGCTTGACGGGGCGAGACGGGGAGCTGTTTTTT
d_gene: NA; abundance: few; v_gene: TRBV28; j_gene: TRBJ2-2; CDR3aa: CASEQVPSSGELFF; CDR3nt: TGTGCCAGCGAGCAGGTCCCGAGCAGCGGGGAGCTGTTTTTT
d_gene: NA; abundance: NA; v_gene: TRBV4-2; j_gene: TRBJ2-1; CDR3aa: CASSQGTLGEQFF; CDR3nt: TGTGCCAGCAGCCAAGGAACACTTGGAGAGCAGTTCTTC
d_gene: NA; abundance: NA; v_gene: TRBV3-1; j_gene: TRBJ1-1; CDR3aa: CASSQEGGEAFF; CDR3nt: TGTGCCAGCAGCCAAGAGGGGGGAGAAGCTTTCTTT
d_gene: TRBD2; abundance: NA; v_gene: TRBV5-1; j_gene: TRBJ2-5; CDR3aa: CASSLALTSGGETQYF; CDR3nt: TGCGCCAGCAGCTTGGCCCTGACTAGCGGCGGAGAGACCCAGTACTTC
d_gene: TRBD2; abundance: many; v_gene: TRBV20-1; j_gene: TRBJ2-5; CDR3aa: CSAPAGALETQYF; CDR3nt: TGCAGTGCCCCAGCGGGGGCGTTGGAGACCCAGTACTTC
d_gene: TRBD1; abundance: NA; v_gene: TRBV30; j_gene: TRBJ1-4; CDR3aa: CAWSRGQGPEKLFF; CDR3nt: TGTGCCTGGAGTCGCGGACAGGGCCCCGAAAAACTGTTTTTT
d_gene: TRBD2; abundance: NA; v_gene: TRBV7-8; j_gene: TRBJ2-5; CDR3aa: CASSLRLAGGQETQYF; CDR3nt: TGTGCCAGCAGCTTAAGACTAGCGGGGGGTCAAGAGACCCAGTACTTC
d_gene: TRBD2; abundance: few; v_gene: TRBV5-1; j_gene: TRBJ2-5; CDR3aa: CASSSGTSTQETQYF; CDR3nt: TGCGCCAGCAGCTCTGGGACTAGCACCCAAGAGACCCAGTACTTC
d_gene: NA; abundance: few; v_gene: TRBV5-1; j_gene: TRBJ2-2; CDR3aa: CASSPVLTGELFF; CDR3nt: TGCGCCAGCAGCCCCGTCCTCACCGGGGAGCTGTTTTTT
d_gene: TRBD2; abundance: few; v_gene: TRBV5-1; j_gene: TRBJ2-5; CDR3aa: CASSFSRTEAGGYQETQYF; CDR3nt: TGCGCCAGCAGCTTCTCCCGGACTGAAGCGGGGGGGTACCAAGAGACCCAGTACTTC
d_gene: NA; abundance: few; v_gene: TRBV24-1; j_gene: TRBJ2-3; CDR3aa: CATSSWPSPTQYF; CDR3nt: TGTGCCACCAGCTCCTGGCCAAGCCCAACGCAGTATTTT
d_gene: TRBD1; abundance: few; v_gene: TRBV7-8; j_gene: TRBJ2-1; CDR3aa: CASSSYRTGYNEQFF; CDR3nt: TGTGCCAGCAGCTCCTACCGGACAGGCTACAATGAGCAGTTCTTC
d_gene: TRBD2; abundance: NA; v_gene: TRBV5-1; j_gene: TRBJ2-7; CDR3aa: CASSFGLAGSYEQYF; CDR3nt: TGCGCCAGCAGCTTCGGCCTAGCGGGATCCTACGAGCAGTACTTC
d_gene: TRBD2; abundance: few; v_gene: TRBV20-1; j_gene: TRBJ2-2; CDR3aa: CSATLAGPNTGELFF; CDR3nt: TGCAGTGCTACCCTAGCGGGGCCGAACACCGGGGAGCTGTTTTTT
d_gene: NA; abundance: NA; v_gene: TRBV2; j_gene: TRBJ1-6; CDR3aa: CASSVGNSPLHF; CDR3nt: TGTGCCAGCAGTGTTGGGAACTCACCCCTCCACTTT
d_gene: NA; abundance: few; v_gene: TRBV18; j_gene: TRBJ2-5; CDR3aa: CASSPRQGLQETQYF; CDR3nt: TGTGCCAGCTCACCAAGGCAGGGGCTCCAAGAGACCCAGTACTTC
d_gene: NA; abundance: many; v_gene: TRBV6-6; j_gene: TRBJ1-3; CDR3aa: CASIQQSGNTIYF; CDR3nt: TGTGCCAGCATCCAACAATCTGGAAACACCATATATTTT
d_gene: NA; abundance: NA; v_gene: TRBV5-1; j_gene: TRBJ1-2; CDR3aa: CASSLEFPPAGYTF; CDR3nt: TGCGCCAGCAGCTTGGAATTTCCCCCAGCCGGCTACACCTTC
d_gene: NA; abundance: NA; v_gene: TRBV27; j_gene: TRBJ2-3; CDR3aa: CASSLKGHSSTDTQYF; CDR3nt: TGTGCCAGCAGTTTGAAGGGGCACTCTAGCACAGATACGCAGTATTTT
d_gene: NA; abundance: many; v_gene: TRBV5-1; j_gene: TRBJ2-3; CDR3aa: CASSSGRATDTQYF; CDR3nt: TGCGCCAGCAGCTCTGGCAGAGCCACAGATACGCAGTATTTT
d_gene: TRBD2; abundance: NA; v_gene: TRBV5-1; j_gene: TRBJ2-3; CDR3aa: CASSLASGGAFTDTQYF; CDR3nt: TGCGCCAGCAGCTTGGCTAGCGGGGGGGCCTTCACAGATACGCAGTATTTT
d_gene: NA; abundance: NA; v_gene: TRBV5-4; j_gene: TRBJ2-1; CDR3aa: CASSFRQAGDEQFF; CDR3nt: TGTGCCAGCAGCTTCAGGCAGGCCGGTGATGAGCAGTTCTTC
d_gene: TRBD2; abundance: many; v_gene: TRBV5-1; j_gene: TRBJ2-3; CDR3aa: CASSIGGAPTDTQYF; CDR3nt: TGCGCCAGCAGCATCGGGGGGGCCCCCACAGATACGCAGTATTTT
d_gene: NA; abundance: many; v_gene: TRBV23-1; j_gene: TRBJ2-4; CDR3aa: CASSQSGGGYIQYF; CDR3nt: TGCGCCAGCAGTCAATCCGGGGGTGGTTACATTCAGTACTTC
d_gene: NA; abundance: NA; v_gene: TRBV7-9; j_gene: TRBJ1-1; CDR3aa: CASSPRSNTEAFF; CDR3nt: TGTGCCAGCAGCCCCCGATCGAACACTGAAGCTTTCTTT
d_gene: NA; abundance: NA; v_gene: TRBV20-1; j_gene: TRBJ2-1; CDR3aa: CSARDDLRDTGFF; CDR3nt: TGCAGTGCTAGAGATGACTTGAGAGACACCGGGTTCTTC
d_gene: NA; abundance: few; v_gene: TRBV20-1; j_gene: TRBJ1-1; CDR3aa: CSARSQGQPTEAFF; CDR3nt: TGCAGTGCTAGATCACAAGGGCAGCCCACTGAAGCTTTCTTT
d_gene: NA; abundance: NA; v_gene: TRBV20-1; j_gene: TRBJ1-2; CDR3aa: CSARDPGGRANYGYTF; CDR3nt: TGCAGTGCTAGAGATCCGGGTGGCAGAGCTAACTATGGCTACACCTTC
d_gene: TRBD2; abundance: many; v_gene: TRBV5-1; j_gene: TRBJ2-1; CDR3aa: CASSLLGGVHNEQFF; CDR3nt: TGCGCCAGCAGCCTTCTGGGGGGGGTCCACAATGAGCAGTTCTTC
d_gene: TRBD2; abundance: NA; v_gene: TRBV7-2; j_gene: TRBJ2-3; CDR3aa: CASSLGGGTHTDTQYF; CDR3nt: TGTGCCAGCAGCTTAGGCGGGGGGACTCACACAGATACGCAGTATTTT
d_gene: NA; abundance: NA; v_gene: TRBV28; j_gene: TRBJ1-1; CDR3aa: CASNGAGAMEAFF; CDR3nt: TGTGCCAGCAATGGGGCAGGCGCTATGGAAGCTTTCTTT
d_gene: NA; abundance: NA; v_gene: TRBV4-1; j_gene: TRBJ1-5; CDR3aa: CASSHPPASRHQPQHF; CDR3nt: TGCGCCAGCAGCCATCCCCCGGCCTCTCGGCATCAGCCCCAGCATTTT